Below are 24 T cell receptor beta chains sequenced from a single sample in a study of T cells in Graves' hyperthyroidism and ophthalmopathy. RNA transcripts provided the source from which TCR beta CDR3 regions were amplified. A set of HTBI primers served as the primers for a first-round RT-PCR of the TCR CDR3. Each CDR3 protein gets one entry after TCRdb re-called the multiplex PCR reads with MiXCR. The sample includes about 620,000 distinct CDR3 sequences, around 15% of them seen just once. The source material was blood. Receptor source: a woman under 40 with Graves' hyperthyroidism.

This clonotype was seen repeatedly, ten times or more. V gene TRBV12-5 combines with J gene TRBJ1-5; the match to TRBD1 covers 10 bases. This CDR3 is 15 amino acids long. The germline V gene encodes CDR1 LGHNT and CDR2 FRNRAP. The trim removed 9 bases at V and 2 bases at J, leaving 7 bases unmatched. CDR3 sequence reads: CASATGTGGNQPQHF. The DNA for the CDR3 is TGTGCTAGCGCTACCGGGACAGGGGGCAATCAGCCCCAGCATTTT.

Concerning this clonotype itself: This could be a read error, since a much larger clone is one nucleotide away. V and J are TRBV2 and TRBJ1-2; D not certain. This CDR3 contains 15 residues. Per the germline V gene, CDR1 is SNHLY and CDR2 is FYNNEI. The CDR3 reads CASSEAGQTNHGYTF. In nucleotides, the CDR3 is TGTGCCAGCAGTGAAGCGGGCCAGACTAACCATGGCTACACCTTC. Complete variable domain (other parts from reference TRBV2 and TRBJ1-2): EPEVTQTPSHQVTQMGQEVILRCVPISNHLYFYWYRQILGQKVEFLVSFYNNEISEKSEIFDDQFSVERPDGSNFTLKIRSTKLEDSAMYFCASSEAGQTNHGYTFGSGTRLTVV.

This clonotype has at least ten counts. The V call is TRBV28, the J call TRBJ1-5; no clear D gene. V was shortened by 6 bases and J by 7 bases, with 13 bases between the two germline ends. The germline V gene has CDR1 MDHEN and CDR2 SYDVKM. This CDR3 has 13 amino acids. CDR3: CASRTDIGQPQHF. The CDR3 DNA reads TGTGCCAGCAGGACGGATATCGGACAGCCCCAGCATTTT.

This clonotype was counted a few times. The chain has TRBV5-1 and TRBJ1-2; D perhaps matches TRBD1 (6 bases). Trimming removed 4 bases from V and 2 bases from J, with 12 bases in between. The germline V gene encodes CDR1 SGHRS and CDR2 YFSETQ. This CDR3 region has 14 residues. CDR3 sequence (DNA): TGCGCCAGCAGCCTCATGGGGGCCAACTATGGCTACACCTTC. This encodes CASSLMGANYGYTF.

This clonotype was found many times. This chain connects TRBV28 to TRBJ2-1; TRBD2 aligns across 11 bases. Germline V lookup: CDR1 MDHEN, CDR2 SYDVKM. V dropped 3 bases and J dropped 7; count of bases not matched to a gene: 5. The CDR3 length is 15 residues. As DNA, the CDR3 is TGTGCCAGCAGTTTTTTCCTAGCGGGAGGTAATGAGCAGTTCTTC. As protein: CASSFFLAGGNEQFF.

This clonotype has just a few counts. The CDR3: CSVDRDNEQFF. The CDR3, as DNA: TGCAGCGTTGACAGGGACAATGAGCAGTTCTTC. V usage is TRBV29-1 and J usage is TRBJ2-1; a possible D gene is TRBD1 (5 bases). Germline loops: CDR1 SQVTM, CDR2 ANQGSEA. The V and J ends lost 3 bases and 5 bases respectively, with 5 bases between them. The CDR3 sequence is 11 residues long.

This clonotype has more than one count but fewer than ten. The CDR3 reads CSVASGVSVDEQFF. In DNA, the CDR3 is TGCAGCGTTGCCAGCGGGGTGTCCGTGGATGAGCAGTTCTTC. J is TRBJ2-1 and V is TRBV29-1, with 7 bases fitting TRBD2. Trimming removed 4 bases from V and 8 bases from J; junction bases left unmatched: 11. The CDR3 extends over 14 amino acids. Germline V gene lookup returns CDR1 SQVTM and CDR2 ANQGSEA.

The chain has TRBV4-2 and TRBJ1-2; TRBD1 matches at 9 bases. The germline CDR1 and CDR2 sequences are LGHNA and YNFKEQ. The CDR3 has 19 residues. The junction had 13 bases not matched to a gene; V was cut back by 0 bases and J by 2 bases. The CDR3 region is CASSQDFLLQGAWNYGYTF. The CDR3 coding sequence is TGTGCCAGCAGCCAAGATTTCCTCCTACAGGGGGCGTGGAACTATGGCTACACCTTC.

This clonotype was recorded at least ten times. V is TRBV28 and J is TRBJ2-1; 9 bases agree with TRBD2. Unmatched junction bases numbered 15, after V lost 4 bases and J lost 8 bases. Germline values: CDR1 MDHEN, CDR2 SYDVKM. The CDR3 length is 17 residues. This chain's CDR3 is CASSSDGGSGSFDEQFF. The CDR3 nucleotides are TGTGCCAGCAGTTCCGATGGGGGTAGCGGGAGTTTCGATGAGCAGTTCTTC.

J is TRBJ2-1 and V is TRBV29-1, with 10 nucleotides matching TRBD2. Germline V gene sequence: CDR1 SQVTM, CDR2 ANQGSEA. J gave up 15 bases and V 6 bases, and 8 bases lay outside the gene matches. The CDR3 covers 11 residues. Written as DNA, the CDR3 is TGCAGCGTCCCTAGCGGGAGTTTGCCGTTCTTC. The encoded protein is CSVPSGSLPFF.

This clonotype showed up many times. The chain links TRBV20-1 to TRBJ2-7; TRBD2 matches at 8 bases. From germline, CDR1 is DFQATT and CDR2 SNEGSKA (reference sequence). Trimming took 4 bases from V and 6 from J; bases not matched to a gene: 11. This CDR3 has 14 residues. CDR3 in DNA: TGCAGTGCTATCGAGGGCGATAGCGGGATCGAGCAGTACTTC. As protein: CSAIEGDSGIEQYF.

Of note for this clonotype: This clone may be a read error of a much larger clone one base away. V is TRBV20-1 and J is TRBJ1-5; 9 bases match TRBD1. Per germline, CDR1 DFQATT and CDR2 SNEGSKA (reference sequence). The CDR3 contains 12 residues. CDR3 sequence reads: CSVRQGDQPQHF. In nucleotides, the CDR3 is TGCAGTGTTAGACAGGGGGACCAGCCCCAGCATTTT.

This clonotype showed up many times. V usage is TRBV5-1 and J usage is TRBJ2-1, with TRBD1 identical over 7 bases. V gave up 9 bases and J gave up 0 bases; unmatched junction bases: 9. In germline, CDR1 is SGHRS, CDR2 YFSETQ. CDR3 length: 15 amino acids. CDR3 nucleotides: TGCGCCACCACAGGGGATGGATTCTCCTACAATGAGCAGTTCTTC. Amino acid sequence: CATTGDGFSYNEQFF.

V is TRBV29-1 and J is TRBJ2-3; D is undetermined. Trimming took 4 bases from V and 0 from J, leaving 8 bases between them. The length of the CDR3 is 13 residues. Germline CDR1 reads SQVTM; CDR2 reads ANQGSEA. The CDR3 region has the DNA TGCAGCGTTGTAGGCGGCAGCACAGATACGCAGTATTTT. Translation gives CSVVGGSTDTQYF.

This clonotype was counted between two and nine times. The rearrangement links TRBV25-1 to TRBJ1-5; 9 nucleotides agree with TRBD1. Germline V CDR1 and CDR2: MGHDK, SYGVNS. Trimming took 2 bases from V and 0 from J; bases not matched to a gene: 2. CDR3 length: 16 residues. DNA for the CDR3: TGTGCCAGCAGTGAAGGGACAGGGCTTAGCAATCAGCCCCAGCATTTT. Its translation is CASSEGTGLSNQPQHF.

The rearrangement uses TRBV6-2 or TRBV6-3 and TRBJ2-3; TRBD2 matches at 13 bases. The CDR3 totals 19 residues. Germline assignment: CDR1 MNHEY and CDR2 SVGEGT. The ends lost 2 bases at V and 6 bases at J; junction bases unmatched: 14. The CDR3 region has the DNA TGTGCCAGCAGTTACACCTCAGGACTAGCGGGAGAGTTGGCGGATACGCAGTATTTT. It specifies CASSYTSGLAGELADTQYF.

This clonotype showed up many times. This chain joins TRBV27 and TRBJ1-2; D is ambiguous. The V gene's germline CDR1 is MNHEY and CDR2 SMNVEV (reference sequence). Trimming left V 5 bases short and J 5 bases short, with 12 bases between. This CDR3 comprises 13 residues. This chain's CDR3 is CASSRGNWYGYTF. CDR3 sequence (DNA): TGTGCCAGCAGTCGGGGTAATTGGTATGGCTACACCTTC.

This clonotype was observed a single time. The chain has TRBV6-5 and TRBJ2-3; 12 positions agree with TRBD2. Germline CDR1 MNHEY, CDR2 SVGAGI. Trimming removed 2 bases from V and 1 base from J; junction bases left unmatched: 7. This CDR3 spans 18 amino acids. CDR3: CASSYLAGGPMGTDTQYF. In nucleotides, the CDR3 is TGTGCCAGCAGTTACCTAGCGGGAGGGCCGATGGGCACAGATACGCAGTATTTT.

The table lists this clonotype with many counts. V usage is TRBV19 and J usage is TRBJ1-5; TRBD1 matches 8 bases. CDR1 is LNHDA and CDR2 is SQIVND in the germline V gene (reference sequence). V lost 6 bases to trimming and J lost 4 bases; unmatched junction nucleotides: 8. The CDR3 extends over 15 amino acids. The CDR3 loop reads CASRPGTGENQPQHF. CDR3 nucleotide sequence: TGTGCCAGTAGACCCGGGACAGGTGAGAATCAGCCCCAGCATTTT.

V usage is TRBV5-6 and J usage is TRBJ2-6, with D possibly being TRBD1 or TRBD2 (7 bases each). Germline V gene data show CDR1 as SGHDT and CDR2 as YYEEEE. The length of the CDR3 is 19 residues. V shed 0 bases and J shed 1 base, with 17 bases lying between them. CDR3 amino acids: CASSLAIGRGGSGANVLTF. Written as DNA, the CDR3 is TGTGCCAGCAGCTTGGCTATCGGCAGGGGGGGGTCTGGGGCCAACGTCCTGACTTTC.

A few counts support this clonotype. This chain links TRBV2 with TRBJ2-7; no firm D call. There are 14 residues in the CDR3. Trimming pared 7 bases from V and 0 bases from J, leaving 13 bases between. CDR1 is SNHLY, CDR2 FYNNEI, per germline. The CDR3 sequence is CASILQSSSYEQYF. The DNA of the CDR3 is TGTGCCAGCATTCTACAGAGTAGCTCCTACGAGCAGTACTTC.

This clonotype was seen ten or more times. The rearrangement links TRBV27 to TRBJ1-5; D is possibly TRBD1 (5 bases). The CDR3 is 15 residues long. Germline values: CDR1 MNHEY, CDR2 SMNVEV (reference sequence). Deletions cut 2 bases from V and 0 bases from J, with 8 bases between. CDR3 amino acids: CASSLGAPSNQPQHF. The CDR3 coding sequence is TGTGCCAGCAGTTTAGGGGCCCCTAGCAATCAGCCCCAGCATTTT.

Many counts were recorded for this clonotype. This chain uses TRBV7-2 with TRBJ2-7, with D tentatively TRBD2 (5 bases). CDR1 is SGHTA and CDR2 is FQGNSA in the germline V gene. The V end lost 5 bases, the J end lost 3 bases, and 17 bases lay between the germline ends. This CDR3 has 15 amino acids. In DNA form, the CDR3 reads TGTGCCAGCAGCCCCACCGGAGGCTCGTTCTACGAGCAGTACTTC. Translation gives CASSPTGGSFYEQYF. The full variable domain, completed using reference TRBV7-2 and TRBJ2-7, is GAGVSQSPSNKVTEKGKDVELRCDPISGHTALYWYRQSLGQGLEFLIYFQGNSAPDKSGLPSDRFSAERTGGSVSTLTIQRTQQEDSAVYLCASSPTGGSFYEQYFGPGTRLTVT.

There are many counts of this clonotype. V usage is TRBV18 and J usage is TRBJ2-1; D uncertain. Germline CDR1 KGHSH, CDR2 LQKENI. V was pared by 3 bases and J by 7 bases, with 10 bases between. The CDR3 is 13 residues long. CDR3 coding DNA: TGTGCCAGCTCACCCGTTACAGATAATGAGCAGTTCTTC. Its translation is CASSPVTDNEQFF.